A single sample gave rise to the 24 T cell receptor beta chains below, sequenced in a study of neurological immune-mediated disorders. MiXCR, applied by TCRdb to the 5' RACE reads, yields one record per CDR3 protein. The data show 25,000 to 30,000 distinct CDR3 sequences, with about 17% seen just once and around 5.2% held by the top ten. Time point: technical triplicate 3. The sample taken for sequencing was CD4+ T cells from blood. These receptor sequences come from a female donor with HTLV-1-associated myelopathy (HAM/TSP).

In its sample, this clonotype was seen many times. The CDR3 sequence: CASSLGRGGGATEAFF. CDR3 nucleotides: TGTGCCAGCAGCCTGGGCCGGGGCGGGGGGGCCACTGAAGCTTTCTTT. The rearrangement joins TRBV3-1 to TRBJ1-1, with D possibly being TRBD1 (6 bases). Germline V lookup: CDR1 LGHDT, CDR2 YNNKEL (reference sequence). With 4 bases removed from V and 4 bases from J, the gap between germline ends came to 19 bases. This CDR3 spans 16 amino acids.

The sample holds many counts of this clonotype. The chain combines TRBV6-2 or TRBV6-3 with TRBJ2-5, with D unresolved. Trimming took 5 bases from V and 1 from J, leaving 2 bases between them. The CDR3 runs to 11 residues. The germline V gene encodes CDR1 MNHEY and CDR2 SVGEGT. DNA of the CDR3: TGTGCCAGCAGTGCCCAAGAGACCCAGTACTTC. Translated: CASSAQETQYF.

This clonotype has a count of ten or more. The chain links TRBV29-1 to TRBJ1-1; 9 bases map to TRBD1. The CDR3 contains 13 residues. CDR1 is SQVTM and CDR2 is ANQGSEA in the germline V gene. CDR3 sequence: CTGTGSMNTEAFF. The DNA of the CDR3 is TGCACCGGGACAGGGAGCATGAACACTGAAGCTTTCTTT.

The chain uses TRBV5-1 and TRBJ2-7; 8 nucleotides agree with TRBD2. Germline values: CDR1 SGHRS, CDR2 YFSETQ. V shed 3 bases, J shed 6 bases, and the junction held 14 bases outside the gene matches. The length of the CDR3 is 16 residues. The CDR3 is CASSSLAGTSGREQYF. In DNA, the CDR3 is TGCGCCAGCAGCTCATTAGCGGGGACCTCCGGGCGCGAGCAGTACTTC.

The sample holds many counts of this clonotype. The rearrangement links TRBV18 to TRBJ2-7; TRBD1 aligns across 8 bases. The V gene end was trimmed by 5 bases and the J gene end by 5 bases; junction bases not matched to a gene: 8. CDR1 and CDR2 (germline): KGHSH, LQKENI. This CDR3 is 14 amino acids long. CDR3: CASSRDRGGDEQYF. The CDR3 nucleotides read TGTGCCAGCTCAAGAGACAGGGGTGGTGACGAGCAGTACTTC.

In this sample, this clonotype turned up once. Given the absence of the conserved phenylalanine or tryptophan at the CDR3 end, a read error is likely. This sequence joins TRBV6-2 or TRBV6-3 and TRBJ1-1; D might be TRBD1 (5 bases). Trimming removed 5 bases at V and 11 bases at J, with 18 bases between. Germline V CDR1 and CDR2: MNHEY, SVGEGT. The CDR3 loop spans 13 amino acids. CDR3: CASSPTGPLEAFV. CDR3 DNA sequence: TGTGCCAGCAGTCCAACAGGACCTTTGGAGGCTTTCGTT.

The V and J genes are TRBV20-1 and TRBJ2-7; tentative D call: TRBD2 (6 bases). Trimming shortened V by 3 bases and J by 4 bases, and 16 bases separated the two germline ends. The CDR3 has 14 amino acids. From germline, CDR1 is DFQATT and CDR2 SNEGSKA (reference sequence). CDR3 in DNA: TGCAGTGCTAGGCGGGGTTTGGGGAAATACGAGCAGTACGTC. Translated, it gives CSARRGLGKYEQYV.

Ten or more counts support this clonotype. The V gene is TRBV5-6, the J gene TRBJ1-1, with D unclear. V gave up 1 base and J gave up 0 bases, with 7 bases separating them. This CDR3 is built from 14 residues. Germline V gene sequence: CDR1 SGHDT, CDR2 YYEEEE. CDR3 sequence reads: CASSLSRMNTEAFF. CDR3 sequence (DNA): TGTGCCAGCAGCTTGAGTCGCATGAACACTGAAGCTTTCTTT.

This clonotype was detected ten times or more. The CDR3, as DNA: TGTGCCAGCAGTTATAGGGCCCACGAGCAGTACTTC. It translates to CASSYRAHEQYF. The rearrangement links TRBV6-6 to TRBJ2-7; D is undetermined. V lost 3 bases and J 5 bases, leaving 8 bases between the germline ends. The germline gives CDR1 MNHNY, CDR2 SVGAGI (reference sequence). There are 12 residues in the CDR3.

This clonotype was observed many times. The gene calls are TRBV25-1 and TRBJ2-1; 7 positions agree with TRBD1. The CDR3 loop spans 20 amino acids. Germline trimming cut 4 bases from V and 0 bases from J; bases unmatched to any gene: 18. Germline loops: CDR1 MGHDK, CDR2 SYGVNS. CDR3 sequence (DNA): TGTGCCAGCAGTGGCCTAAGTACCCCCTGGACAGGAAACTCCTACAATGAGCAGTTCTTC. Amino acids: CASSGLSTPWTGNSYNEQFF.

This clonotype was detected ten times or more. V and J are TRBV5-1 and TRBJ2-7; D is ambiguous. Germline assignment: CDR1 SGHRS and CDR2 YFSETQ. V lost 5 bases and J 0 bases, leaving 12 bases between the germline ends. The length of the CDR3 is 14 residues. The CDR3 DNA is TGCGCCAGCAGACTCCGGACGGACTCCTACGAGCAGTACTTC. It specifies CASRLRTDSYEQYF.

This clonotype was detected many times. The V and J genes are TRBV6-1 and TRBJ1-2, with TRBD1 matching over 9 bases. This CDR3 region has 15 residues. The junction had 6 bases not matched to a gene; V was cut back by 6 bases and J by 1 base. Looked up from germline, CDR1 is MNHNS and CDR2 is SASEGT. The CDR3 sequence is CASSQGQGSNYGYTF. The CDR3 nucleotides are TGTGCCAGCAGCCAGGGACAGGGAAGTAACTATGGCTACACCTTC.

This clonotype was picked up many times. This chain connects TRBV6-2 or TRBV6-3 to TRBJ1-5; 8 bases map to TRBD1. Trimming at V came to 2 bases and at J to 8 bases, leaving 11 bases not matched to a gene. Per the germline V gene, CDR1 is MNHEY and CDR2 is SVGEGT. The CDR3 length is 16 residues. CDR3 sequence (DNA): TGTGCCAGCAGTTACCCCCTCGGACAGGGAAGTAAGCCCCAGCATTTT. Amino acid sequence: CASSYPLGQGSKPQHF.

This clonotype rates as medium-sized. The V call is TRBV5-1, the J call TRBJ2-5; 8 bases fit TRBD1. CDR3 length: 14 amino acids. The trim removed 5 bases at V and 4 bases at J, leaving 7 bases unmatched. Germline V CDR1 and CDR2: SGHRS, YFSETQ. CDR3 residues: CASRQPGQGETQYF. CDR3 in DNA: TGCGCCAGCAGACAACCCGGACAGGGAGAGACCCAGTACTTC.

This clonotype was detected ten times or more. This rearrangement joins TRBV28 to TRBJ2-7, with D possibly being TRBD1 (5 bases). The CDR3 totals 17 residues. Trimming removed 6 bases at V and 0 bases at J, with 21 bases between. CDR1 and CDR2 (germline): MDHEN, SYDVKM. The CDR3 sequence is CASRHSTLRVLSYEQYF. For the CDR3, the DNA is TGTGCCAGCAGACACTCAACCCTCAGGGTCCTCTCCTACGAGCAGTACTTC.

This clonotype has a count of ten or more. The chain combines TRBV19 with TRBJ1-5; D is unresolved. The CDR3 runs 15 residues. The V gene's germline CDR1 is LNHDA and CDR2 SQIVND (reference sequence). The V gene lost 3 bases and the J gene lost 0 bases, with 9 bases spanning the gap. The CDR3 region is CASSIGQYSNQPQHF. CDR3 sequence (DNA): TGTGCCAGTAGTATCGGCCAGTATAGCAATCAGCCCCAGCATTTT.

This clonotype was detected ten times or more. The chain combines TRBV12-3 or TRBV12-4 with TRBJ1-5; D unresolved. Trimming shortened V by 7 bases and J by 6 bases, and 13 bases separated the two germline ends. The length of the CDR3 is 13 residues. CDR3 DNA: TGTGCCAGCACCGCGTCAGGAGTTCAGCCCCAGCATTTT. Encoded protein: CASTASGVQPQHF.

In this sample, this clonotype turned up many times. J is TRBJ1-4 and V is TRBV3-1; tentatively, D is TRBD1 (5 bases). The germline V gene has CDR1 LGHDT and CDR2 YNNKEL (reference sequence). V was clipped by 1 base and J by 11 bases, with 8 bases between them. CDR3 size: 12 residues. The CDR3 is CASSQVGEKLFF. The CDR3 region has the DNA TGTGCCAGCAGCCAAGTGGGGGAGAAACTGTTTTTT.

Ten or more counts support this clonotype. This chain joins TRBV3-1 and TRBJ2-3, with a weak D call TRBD2 (5 bases). V gave up 0 bases and J gave up 5 bases, with 15 bases separating them. CDR1 and CDR2 (germline): LGHDT, YNNKEL (reference sequence). There are 16 residues in the CDR3. CDR3 sequence reads: CASSQDGSASGDTQYF. CDR3 coding DNA: TGTGCCAGCAGCCAAGATGGGAGTGCCAGCGGAGATACGCAGTATTTT.

This clonotype was picked up many times. This rearrangement joins TRBV6-1 to TRBJ2-5; D unresolved. There are 13 residues in the CDR3. V was shortened by 10 bases and J by 1 base, with 13 bases between the two germline ends. Germline V CDR1 and CDR2: MNHNS, SASEGT. CDR3 nucleotide sequence: TGTGCCACCAGCATGAGGCGCCAAGAGACCCAGTACTTC. Translation gives CATSMRRQETQYF.

This clonotype has at least ten counts. The chain carries TRBV5-1 and TRBJ2-7; a possible D gene is TRBD1 (5 bases). Germline CDR1 SGHRS, CDR2 YFSETQ. This CDR3 region has 15 residues. V lost 0 bases, J lost 3 bases, and 13 bases lay in between. CDR3 protein: CASSLEGGHLYEQYF. CDR3 bases: TGCGCCAGCAGCTTGGAGGGCGGACACCTCTACGAGCAGTACTTC. The variable domain in full, with the rest retrieved from reference TRBV5-1 and TRBJ2-7, is KAGVTQTPRYLIKTRGQQVTLSCSPISGHRSVSWYQQTPGQGLQFLFEYFSETQRNKGNFPGRFSGRQFSNSRSEMNVSTLELGDSALYLCASSLEGGHLYEQYFGPGTRLTVT.

This clonotype appeared many times. The gene calls are TRBV11-2 and TRBJ1-6; 8 bases match TRBD1. V shed 5 bases, J shed 9 bases, and the junction held 9 bases outside the gene matches. The CDR3 consists of 15 residues. Germline lookup yields CDR1 SGHAT and CDR2 FQNNGV. The CDR3 sequence is CASSRGPRGLSPLHF. The CDR3 nucleotides are TGTGCCAGCAGCCGAGGCCCCAGGGGGCTTTCACCCCTCCACTTT. Drawing the rest from reference TRBV11-2 and TRBJ1-6, the complete variable domain is EAGVAQSPRYKIIEKRQSVAFWCNPISGHATLYWYQQILGQGPKLLIQFQNNGVVDDSQLPKDRFSAERLKGVDSTLKIQPAKLEDSAVYLCASSRGPRGLSPLHFGNGTRLTVT.

This clonotype was recorded many times. This chain joins TRBV6-5 and TRBJ1-1; TRBD1 matches 7 bases. CDR3 size: 14 residues. J was trimmed by 4 bases and V by 2 bases; bases with no gene match: 4. Germline CDR1 MNHEY, CDR2 SVGAGI. CDR3 in amino acids: CASSYRQGLTEAFF. DNA for the CDR3: TGTGCCAGCAGTTACAGACAGGGACTCACTGAAGCTTTCTTT.

In its sample, this clonotype was seen many times. The chain employs TRBV20-1 and TRBJ1-5, with D possibly matching TRBD1 (6 bases). Between the trimmed V and J ends, which lost 0 bases and 3 bases, there was a span of 18 bases. Germline loops: CDR1 DFQATT, CDR2 SNEGSKA (reference sequence). The CDR3 runs to 17 residues. CDR3 in amino acids: CSARDPRDKGINQPQHF. In nucleotides, the CDR3 is TGCAGTGCTAGAGACCCCCGGGACAAGGGGATCAATCAGCCCCAGCATTTT.